This T cell receptor (beta chain) came from a study of OX40 agonist ivuxolimab in advanced cancers. Libraries were prepared by immunoSEQ multiplex PCR; TCRdb keeps only in-frame clonotypes and omits some of them. The table includes about 95,000 clones, around nine tenths detected once. V lost 2 bases and J 4 bases, leaving 5 bases between the germline ends. Looked up from germline, CDR1 is MNHNS and CDR2 is SASEGT. This CDR3 contains 13 residues. The sample was CD4+ or CD8+ T cells sorted from blood, taken in a trial of the OX40 agonist ivuxolimab. The sequence was collected from an adult with an advanced solid tumor such as melanoma, head and neck, liver or kidney cancer. The gene calls are TRBV6-1 and TRBJ2-2, with D uncertain. CDR3 region: CASSETSTGELFF. DNA of the CDR3: TGTGCCAGCAGTGAAACGTCCACCGGGGAGCTGTTTTTT.